The T cell receptor beta chain under discussion was sequenced for a study of T cell responses to AZD1222 COVID-19 vaccine. The CDR3 runs 16 residues. The V segment lost 3 bases and the J segment 6 bases; nucleotides outside the gene matches: 8. Germline loops: CDR1 LNHDA, CDR2 SQIVND (reference sequence). Clones were sequenced by immunoSEQ multiplex PCR, and TCRdb holds only the in-frame ones, with some missing. The sample comprises 150,000 to 180,000 clones, roughly nine tenths of which are singletons, and about 5% rests with the top ten. As to this clone: Its antigen is currently unknown.

Regarding the study as a whole: A reported finding is that nearly half of spike-specific TCRs target unmutated variant regions. All repertoire sampling was performed exclusively after the peak T cell response. Possibly, clonal diversity was underestimated; donors were largely white British and included more females.

The starting material was peripheral blood, obtained on day 0 of MenACWY control vaccination. The TCR originated in an adult in good health. The chain combines TRBV19 with TRBJ2-2; 9 nucleotides align to TRBD2. CDR3 residues: CASSIPAGGAPGELFF. As DNA, the CDR3 is TGTGCCAGTAGTATCCCAGCGGGAGGTGCGCCCGGGGAGCTGTTTTTT.